This T cell receptor beta chain was captured in a study of T cells in Graves' hyperthyroidism and ophthalmopathy. This CDR3 comprises 14 residues. Germline CDR1 MGHRA, CDR2 YSYEKL. The V end was cut by 4 bases, the J end by 6 bases, with 15 bases between. Notes on the study in general: The authors' 13 V-J model separated ophthalmopathy from stable hyperthyroidism.

No ophthalmopathy progression within 18 months constituted stable Graves' hyperthyroidism. Patients having uncontrolled infection, another autoimmune disease, pregnancy or lactation were not included. Details on this clonotype: What it recognizes is unknown.

Template material for amplifying TCR beta CDR3 regions consisted of RNA transcripts. TCR CDR3 underwent first-round RT-PCR with the HTBI primer set. Via MiXCR, TCRdb re-called the multiplex PCR reads, giving one row per CDR3 protein. The sample holds around 440,000 distinct CDR3 sequences; 15% to 19% are singletons and the top ten take roughly an eighth. Sequenced material: blood. V usage is TRBV4-1 and J usage is TRBJ1-2; D might be TRBD1 (5 bases). This TCR was sampled from a woman younger than 35 with Graves' hyperthyroidism. CDR3 sequence: CASSLSGTPNGYTF. For the CDR3, the DNA is TGCGCCAGCAGCCTTTCCGGGACCCCTAATGGCTACACCTTC.